This TCR beta chain was observed in a study of regulatory T cells in long-lasting Graves disease. Points from the study as a whole: Accuracy was perhaps lowered by the small sample size.

In this sample, this clonotype turned up many times. Its target is unknown. Time point described: newly diagnosed GD, antithyroid drugs for less than 3 months. Researchers made the TCR library from RNA that was extracted from PBMCs. Combining iRepertoire HTBI primers with Arm-PCR of CDR3 regions, the authors built TCR beta libraries. TCRdb processed the multiplex PCR reads anew with MiXCR; each CDR3 protein has one entry. The sample shows roughly 530,000 distinct CDR3 sequences, about 16% of them seen only once. V lost 8 bases, J lost 2 bases, and 15 bases lay in between. The CDR3 has 14 amino acids. The data also belong to a second study, concerning T cells in Graves' hyperthyroidism and ophthalmopathy. As that study records: Primed by the HTBI set, a first-round RT-PCR was run on the TCR CDR3. Most thyroid clonotypes with frequency above 0.001 were detected in blood.

The sequence was obtained from a woman aged 35-60 years with Graves disease. The rearrangement joins TRBV12-3 or TRBV12-4 to TRBJ2-5; D may be TRBD2 (6 bases). Sequenced here: peripheral blood mononuclear cells (PBMCs), sampled at new diagnosis, from a patient treated with antithyroid drugs. For the CDR3, the DNA is TGTGCCAGCGGCCGCCGGGACTTACAAGAGACCCAGTACTTC. Its translation: CASGRRDLQETQYF.